This T cell receptor beta chain was recorded in a study of blood T cell repertoires in COVID-19. Original processing methods: Reference gene primers were amplified, and this amplification served to estimate nucleated cell counts. The repertoire was sequenced with immunoSEQ multiplex PCR; TCRdb's copy has only in-frame clones and lacks some. Clone size and V and J calls were adopted from that table, with D and trimming inferred from the DNA. The sample consists of around 260,000 clones, 87% of them appearing once. Sequenced sample: peripheral blood. The clonotype was recovered from a woman aged 40 to 55 who had recovered from COVID-19.

The CDR3 protein is CASSAQGRRGYTF. CDR3 DNA sequence: TGTGCCAGCAGTGCACAGGGTAGGCGTGGCTACACCTTC. The V gene is TRBV12-3 or TRBV12-4, the J gene TRBJ1-2, with a tentative D call TRBD1 (6 bases). The ends were cut back, 5 bases at V and 7 bases at J, with 14 bases in the middle. This CDR3 has 13 residues.